This T cell receptor (beta chain) was sequenced in a study of T-cell reconstitution after alpha-beta-depleted transplantation in children. General study findings and limits: T-cell counts and diversity at one year following transplant were attributed mainly to newly produced T cells.

About this clonotype: Its cognate antigen is unknown.

The CDR3 consists of 16 residues. With 0 bases clipped from V and 4 bases from J, the junction kept 3 bases outside the gene matches. The germline V gene encodes CDR1 ENHRY and CDR2 SYGVKD. Unique molecular identifiers tagged the TCRbeta library. A single record per CDR3 protein comes from TCRdb applying MiXCR to the PCR reads. The table records around 580,000 distinct CDR3 sequences, approximately 30% of them present only once. The sample here was PBMCs, taken before TCRalphabeta/CD19-depleted stem cell transplant. V usage is TRBV10-3 and J usage is TRBJ2-1, with 10 bases identical to TRBD1. This TCR came from a boy under three years old with Wiskott-Aldrich syndrome, due to receive a stem cell transplant. The CDR3 nucleotides read TGTGCCATCAGTGAGTCGACAGGGGGCCCGTACAATGAGCAGTTCTTC. Its protein product is CAISESTGGPYNEQFF.